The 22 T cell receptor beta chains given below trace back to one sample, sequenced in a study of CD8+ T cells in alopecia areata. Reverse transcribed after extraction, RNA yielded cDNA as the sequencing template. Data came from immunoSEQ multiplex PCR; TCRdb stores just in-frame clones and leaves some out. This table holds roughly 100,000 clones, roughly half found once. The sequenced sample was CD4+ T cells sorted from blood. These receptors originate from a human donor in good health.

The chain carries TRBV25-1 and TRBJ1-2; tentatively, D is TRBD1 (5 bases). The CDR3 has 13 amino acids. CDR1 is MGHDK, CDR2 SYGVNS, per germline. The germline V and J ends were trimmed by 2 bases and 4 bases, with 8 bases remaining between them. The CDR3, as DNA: TGTGCCAGCAGTGAACCGGGGGGCTATGGCTACACCTTC. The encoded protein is CASSEPGGYGYTF.

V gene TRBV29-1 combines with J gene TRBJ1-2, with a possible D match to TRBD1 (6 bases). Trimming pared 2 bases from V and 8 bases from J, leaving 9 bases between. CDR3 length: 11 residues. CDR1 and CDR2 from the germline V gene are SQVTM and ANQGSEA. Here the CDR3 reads CSVERGGGYTF. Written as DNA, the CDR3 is TGCAGCGTTGAAAGGGGGGGAGGCTACACCTTC. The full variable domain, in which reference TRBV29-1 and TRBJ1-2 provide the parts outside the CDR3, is SAVISQKPSRDICQRGTSLTIQCQVDSQVTMMFWYRQQPGQSLTLIATANQGSEATYESGFVIDKFPISRPNLTFSTLTVSNMSPEDSSIYLCSVERGGGYTFGSGTRLTVV.

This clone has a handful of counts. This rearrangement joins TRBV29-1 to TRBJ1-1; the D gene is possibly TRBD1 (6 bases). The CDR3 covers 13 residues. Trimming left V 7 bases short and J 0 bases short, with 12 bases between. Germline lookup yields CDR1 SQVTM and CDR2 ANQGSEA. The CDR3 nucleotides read TGCAGCGGTTACAGGGAACTGAACACTGAAGCTTTCTTT. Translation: CSGYRELNTEAFF.

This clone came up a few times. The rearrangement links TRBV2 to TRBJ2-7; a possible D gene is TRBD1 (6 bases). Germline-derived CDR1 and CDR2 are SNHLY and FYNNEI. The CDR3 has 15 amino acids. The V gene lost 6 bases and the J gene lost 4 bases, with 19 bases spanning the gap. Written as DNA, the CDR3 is TGTGCCAGCAGCCCCCGACCACAGGGCACTTACGAGCAGTACTTC. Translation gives CASSPRPQGTYEQYF.

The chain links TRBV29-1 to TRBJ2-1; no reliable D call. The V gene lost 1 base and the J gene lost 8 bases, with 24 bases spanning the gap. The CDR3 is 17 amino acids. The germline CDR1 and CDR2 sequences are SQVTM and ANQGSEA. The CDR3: CSVEVLVRNTVTYEQFF. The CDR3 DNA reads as TGCAGCGTTGAAGTTTTAGTTAGGAACACGGTCACGTATGAGCAGTTCTTC.

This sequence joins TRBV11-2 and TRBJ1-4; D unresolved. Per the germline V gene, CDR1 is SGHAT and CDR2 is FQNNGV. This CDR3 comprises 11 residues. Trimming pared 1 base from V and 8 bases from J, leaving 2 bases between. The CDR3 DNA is TGTGCCAGCAGCTTAGGAGAAAAACTGTTTTTT. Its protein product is CASSLGEKLFF.

The CDR3 DNA reads TGTGCCAGCTCTACGATCGGCTATGGCTACACCTTC. This sequence encodes CASSTIGYGYTF. This rearrangement joins TRBV6-1 to TRBJ1-2, with no clear D. Trimming removed 8 bases from V and 4 bases from J, with 11 bases in between. Germline V gene data show CDR1 as MNHNS and CDR2 as SASEGT. This CDR3 spans 12 amino acids.

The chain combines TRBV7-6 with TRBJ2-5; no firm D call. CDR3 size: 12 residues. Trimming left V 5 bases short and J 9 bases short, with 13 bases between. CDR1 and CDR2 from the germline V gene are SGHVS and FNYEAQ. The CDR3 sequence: CASSPTTEAQYF. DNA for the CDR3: TGTGCCAGCAGCCCGACCACCGAGGCCCAGTACTTC. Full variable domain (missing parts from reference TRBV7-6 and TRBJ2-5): GAGVSQSPRYKVTKRGQDVALRCDPISGHVSLYWYRQALGQGPEFLTYFNYEAQQDKSGLPNDRFSAERPEGSISTLTIQRTEQRDSAMYRCASSPTTEAQYFGPGTRLLVL.

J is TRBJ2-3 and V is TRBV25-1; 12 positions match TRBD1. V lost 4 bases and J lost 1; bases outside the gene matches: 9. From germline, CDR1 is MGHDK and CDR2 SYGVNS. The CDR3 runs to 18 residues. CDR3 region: CASSGYPGTGGRTDTQYF. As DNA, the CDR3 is TGTGCCAGCAGTGGATATCCCGGGACAGGGGGCCGCACAGATACGCAGTATTTT.

CDR3 bases: TGTGCCAGTAGATCCTTAACCGGGACAGCCCTTTCTAGAAATCAGCCCCAGCATTTT. Translated: CASRSLTGTALSRNQPQHF. The chain carries TRBV19 and TRBJ1-5; TRBD1 matches at 7 bases. The germline V gene has CDR1 LNHDA and CDR2 SQIVND (reference sequence). This CDR3 is 19 amino acids long. V shed 6 bases, J shed 4 bases, and the junction held 21 bases outside the gene matches.

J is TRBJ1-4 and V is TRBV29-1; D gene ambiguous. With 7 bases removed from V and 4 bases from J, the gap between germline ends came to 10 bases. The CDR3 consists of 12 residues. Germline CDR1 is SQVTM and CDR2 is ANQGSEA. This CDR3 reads CSAWTVNEKLFF. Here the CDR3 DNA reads TGCAGCGCATGGACCGTTAATGAAAAACTGTTTTTT.

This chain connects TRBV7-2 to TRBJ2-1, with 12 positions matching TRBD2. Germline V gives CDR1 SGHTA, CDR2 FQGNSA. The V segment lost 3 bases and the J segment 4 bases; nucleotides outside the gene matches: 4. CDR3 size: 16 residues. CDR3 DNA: TGTGCCAGCAGCTTGACTAGCGGGGGATGGTACAATGAGCAGTTCTTC. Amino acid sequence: CASSLTSGGWYNEQFF.

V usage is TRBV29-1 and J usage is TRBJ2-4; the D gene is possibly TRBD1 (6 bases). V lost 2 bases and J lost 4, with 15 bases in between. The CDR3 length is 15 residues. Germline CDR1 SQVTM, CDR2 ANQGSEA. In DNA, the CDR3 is TGCAGCGTTGAAACAACAGGGATAGGTAAAAACATTCAGTACTTC. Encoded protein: CSVETTGIGKNIQYF.

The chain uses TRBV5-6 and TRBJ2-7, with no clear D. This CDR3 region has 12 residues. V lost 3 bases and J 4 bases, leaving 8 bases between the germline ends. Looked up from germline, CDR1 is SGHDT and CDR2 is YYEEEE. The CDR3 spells CASSSSAYEQYF. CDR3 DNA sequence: TGTGCCAGCAGCTCCTCGGCATACGAGCAGTACTTC.

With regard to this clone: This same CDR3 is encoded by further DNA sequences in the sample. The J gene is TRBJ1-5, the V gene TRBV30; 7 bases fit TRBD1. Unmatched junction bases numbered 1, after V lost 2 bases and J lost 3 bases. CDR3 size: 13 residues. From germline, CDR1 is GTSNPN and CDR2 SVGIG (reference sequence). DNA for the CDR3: TGTGCCTGGAGTAGGGGGCCCAATCAGCCCCAGCATTTT. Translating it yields CAWSRGPNQPQHF.

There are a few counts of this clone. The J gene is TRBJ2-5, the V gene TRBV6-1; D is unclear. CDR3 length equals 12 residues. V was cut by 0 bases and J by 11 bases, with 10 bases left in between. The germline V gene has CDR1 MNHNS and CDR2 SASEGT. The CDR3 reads CASSEAPAWQYF. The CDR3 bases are TGTGCCAGCAGTGAAGCGCCGGCGTGGCAGTACTTC.

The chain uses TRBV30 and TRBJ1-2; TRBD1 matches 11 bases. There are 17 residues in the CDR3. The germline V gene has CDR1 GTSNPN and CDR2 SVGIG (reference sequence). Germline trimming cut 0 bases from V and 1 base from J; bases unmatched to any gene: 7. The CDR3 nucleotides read TGTGCCTGGAGTGTAAGGACAGGGGGCTGGGGTAACTATGGCTACACCTTC. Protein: CAWSVRTGGWGNYGYTF.

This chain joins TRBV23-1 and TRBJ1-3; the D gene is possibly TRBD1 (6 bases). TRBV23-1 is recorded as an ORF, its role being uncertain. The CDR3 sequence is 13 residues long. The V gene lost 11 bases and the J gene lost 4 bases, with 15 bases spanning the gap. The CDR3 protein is CAEPPGQGNTIYF. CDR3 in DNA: TGCGCCGAACCTCCGGGACAAGGAAACACCATATATTTT.

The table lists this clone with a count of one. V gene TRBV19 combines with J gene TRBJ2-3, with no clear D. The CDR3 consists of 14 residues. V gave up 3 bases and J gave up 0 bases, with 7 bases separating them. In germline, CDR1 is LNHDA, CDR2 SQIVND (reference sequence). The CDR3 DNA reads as TGTGCCAGTAGTATGAAAGGGAGCACAGATACGCAGTATTTT. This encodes CASSMKGSTDTQYF.

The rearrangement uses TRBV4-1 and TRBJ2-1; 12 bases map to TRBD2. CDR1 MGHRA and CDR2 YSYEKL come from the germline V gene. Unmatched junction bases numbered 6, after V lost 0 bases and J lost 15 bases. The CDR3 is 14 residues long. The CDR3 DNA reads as TGCGCCAGCAGCCAAGAGAGTTCGGGACTAGCGGGGTTCTTC. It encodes CASSQESSGLAGFF.

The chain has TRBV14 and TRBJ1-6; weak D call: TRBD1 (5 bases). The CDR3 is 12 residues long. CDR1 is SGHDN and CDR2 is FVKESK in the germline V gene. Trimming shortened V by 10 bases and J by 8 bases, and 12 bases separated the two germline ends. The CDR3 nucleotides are TGTGCCAAGAGGGGAACTGATTCACCCCTCCACTTT. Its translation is CAKRGTDSPLHF.

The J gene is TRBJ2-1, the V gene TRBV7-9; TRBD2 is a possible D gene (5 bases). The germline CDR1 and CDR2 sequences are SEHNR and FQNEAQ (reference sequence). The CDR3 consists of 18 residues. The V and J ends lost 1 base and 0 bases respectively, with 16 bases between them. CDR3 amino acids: CASSLGRKTTSSYNEQFF. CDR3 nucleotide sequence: TGTGCCAGCAGCTTAGGGAGGAAAACTACCAGCTCCTACAATGAGCAGTTCTTC.